The 26 T cell receptor beta chains reported below all come from one sample, sequenced in a study of blood T cells in healthy people across ages. The second PCR ran about 6 to 12 cycles with a sample-barcoded 5' primer and J-beta primers. One entry per CDR3 protein, called by TCRdb with MiXCR from the 5' RACE reads. Among fewer than 1,000,000 distinct CDR3 sequences listed, about 42% were seen once. Source material: blood. The receptors come from a man at least 80 years old in good health.

This clonotype turned up a few times. This sequence joins TRBV7-2 and TRBJ1-2; a weak D match, TRBD1 (5 bases). There are 13 residues in the CDR3. Germline V CDR1 and CDR2: SGHTA, FQGNSA. Trimming took off 5 bases at V and 4 bases at J, with 11 bases between the two ends. CDR3 region: CASSVDSFYGYTF. The DNA of the CDR3 is TGTGCCAGCAGCGTAGACAGCTTCTATGGCTACACCTTC.

V and J are TRBV3-1 and TRBJ2-5; D ambiguous. There are 15 residues in the CDR3. In germline, CDR1 is LGHDT, CDR2 YNNKEL (reference sequence). V was shortened by 4 bases and J by 2 bases, with 14 bases between the two germline ends. For the CDR3, the DNA is TGTGCCAGCAGCCCCGGCCCGCTCCCTCAAGAGACCCAGTACTTC. This gives the protein CASSPGPLPQETQYF.

The rearrangement joins TRBV5-1 to TRBJ2-1; tentatively, D is TRBD2 (5 bases). The germline V gene encodes CDR1 SGHRS and CDR2 YFSETQ. This CDR3 is built from 15 residues. The V and J ends lost 0 bases and 9 bases respectively, with 16 bases between them. The CDR3 reads CASSLDTRSGGEQFF. Written as DNA, the CDR3 is TGCGCCAGCAGCTTGGACACTCGGAGCGGTGGTGAGCAGTTCTTC.

This chain uses TRBV27 with TRBJ1-5, with unresolved D. Germline values: CDR1 MNHEY, CDR2 SMNVEV (reference sequence). The germline V and J ends were trimmed by 2 bases and 2 bases, with 10 bases remaining between them. The CDR3 is made up of 15 amino acids. The CDR3 loop is CASSLNPTGNQPQHF. CDR3 sequence (DNA): TGTGCCAGCAGTTTAAACCCGACGGGCAATCAGCCCCAGCATTTT.

This clonotype showed up just a few times. This chain joins TRBV5-1 and TRBJ1-2; D gene unclear. This CDR3 has 14 residues. V lost 3 bases and J lost 7, with 16 bases in between. Germline CDR1 and CDR2: SGHRS and YFSETQ. Written as DNA, the CDR3 is TGCGCCAGCAGCTCCTCCACCTACCACGGTGGCTACACCTTC. Translating it yields CASSSSTYHGGYTF.

The sample holds many counts of this clonotype. The chain uses TRBV7-6 and TRBJ2-3; no reliable D call. Trimming took off 0 bases at V and 4 bases at J, with 17 bases between the two ends. Germline loops: CDR1 SGHVS, CDR2 FNYEAQ. The length of the CDR3 is 17 residues. CDR3 in DNA: TGTGCCAGCAGCTTAGCTGAAGACCACCAGCAGCCAGATACGCAGTATTTT. As protein: CASSLAEDHQQPDTQYF.

This sequence joins TRBV12-3 or TRBV12-4 and TRBJ2-7, with 13 bases aligning to TRBD2. TRBJ2-5 explains the end of the DNA better; the J call may be wrong. This CDR3 has 19 amino acids. The CDR3 region is CASSPQGLAGEYTQETQYF. The CDR3 DNA reads as TGTGCCAGCAGCCCACAAGGACTAGCGGGGGAGTACACCCAAGAGACCCAGTACTTC.

This clonotype was seen more than once but under ten times. The chain employs TRBV20-1 and TRBJ2-1; 11 bases fit TRBD2. The V segment lost 0 bases and the J segment 8 bases; nucleotides outside the gene matches: 9. The CDR3 is made up of 16 amino acids. Germline V gene lookup returns CDR1 DFQATT and CDR2 SNEGSKA (reference sequence). The CDR3 nucleotides are TGCAGTGCTAGAGATCCGGCTAGCGGGAGGATACATGAGCAGTTCTTC. Amino acid sequence: CSARDPASGRIHEQFF.

As for this clonotype: Because it lacks the conserved phenylalanine or tryptophan at the end, this CDR3 is likely a read error. The rearrangement links TRBV7-9 to TRBJ2-1; 11 bases line up with TRBD2. The CDR3 is 13 residues long. The V and J ends lost 6 bases and 10 bases, in that order; junction bases with no gene match: 5. The V gene's germline CDR1 is SEHNR and CDR2 FQNEAQ (reference sequence). The chain's CDR3 is CASRLLAGEEQFY. CDR3 DNA: TGTGCCAGCAGGTTACTAGCGGGAGAAGAGCAGTTCTAC.

This chain links TRBV7-2 with TRBJ1-5; the D is unclear. The CDR3 consists of 15 residues. The V and J ends lost 1 base and 3 bases respectively, with 10 bases between them. CDR1 is SGHTA and CDR2 is FQGNSA in the germline V gene. CDR3: CASSLVVGNNQPQHF. CDR3 nucleotides: TGTGCCAGCAGCTTAGTGGTGGGTAACAATCAGCCCCAGCATTTT.

The chain combines TRBV7-2 with TRBJ2-7; tentative D call: TRBD2 (6 bases). The germline CDR1 and CDR2 sequences are SGHTA and FQGNSA. Trimming removed 3 bases from V and 7 bases from J, with 28 bases in between. The CDR3 consists of 18 residues. This CDR3 reads CASSLYGGGETKINEQYF. In DNA, the CDR3 is TGTGCCAGCAGCTTGTACGGAGGAGGGGAGACAAAGATCAATGAGCAGTACTTC.

The rearrangement uses TRBV12-3 or TRBV12-4 and TRBJ2-5, with D perhaps TRBD2 (6 bases). The DNA end favors TRBJ2-7, so the J call may be wrong. The CDR3 length is 14 residues. In DNA, the CDR3 is TGTGCCAGCAGTTTCACGGGGGAGCACCACGAGCAGTACTTC. Translated: CASSFTGEHHEQYF.

The V gene is TRBV5-1, the J gene TRBJ2-3, with 8 bases identical to TRBD2. CDR1 is SGHRS and CDR2 is YFSETQ in the germline V gene. J lost 2 bases, V lost 5 bases, and 7 bases had no gene match. The CDR3 has 15 amino acids. The CDR3, as DNA: TGCGCCAGCAGGTTCCCAGCGGGAGTCACAGATACGCAGTATTTT. This gives the protein CASRFPAGVTDTQYF.

This clonotype was recorded a few times. The junction differs from germline at one of its ends, possibly a read error. The chain employs TRBV5-6 and TRBJ2-3, with 7 nucleotides matching TRBD2. The CDR3 has 15 amino acids. Germline CDR1 SGHDT, CDR2 YYEEEE. CDR3 sequence: CASSLVGGNSDTQYF. The CDR3 nucleotides read TGTGCCAGCAGTTTGGTGGGGGGGAACTCAGATACGCAGTATTTT. Using reference TRBV5-6 and TRBJ2-3 for the parts outside the CDR3, the full variable domain is DAGVTQSPTHLIKTRGQQVTLRCSPKSGHDTVSWYQQALGQGPQFIFQYYEEEERQRGNFPDRFSGHQFPNYSSELNVNALLLGDSALYLCASSLVGGNSDTQYFGPGTRLTVL.

The V and J genes are TRBV10-3 and TRBJ2-5; D perhaps matches TRBD2 (6 bases). The CDR3 covers 14 residues. Germline V gives CDR1 ENHRY, CDR2 SYGVKD. V was cut by 4 bases and J by 5 bases, with 14 bases left in between. The CDR3 DNA is TGTGCCATCAGTGTTGCGGGGCCAGAGGAGACCCAGTACTTC. Its translation: CAISVAGPEETQYF.

CDR3 residues: CASSRTTKQETQYF. The CDR3, as DNA: TGTGCCAGCAGTCGGACAACTAAACAAGAGACCCAGTACTTC. The V gene is TRBV12-3 or TRBV12-4, the J gene TRBJ2-5, with D possibly being TRBD1 (5 bases). V was shortened by 5 bases and J by 2 bases, with 12 bases between the two germline ends. The CDR3 runs 14 residues.

This clonotype came up once. The chain employs TRBV7-9 and TRBJ2-6; a possible D gene is TRBD2 (6 bases). Germline-derived CDR1 and CDR2 are SEHNR and FQNEAQ (reference sequence). V lost 8 bases and J 3 bases, leaving 14 bases between the germline ends. The CDR3 runs 15 residues. Here the CDR3 DNA reads TGTGCCAGCGTCTACGGGGGTCTTGGGGCCAACGTCCTGACTTTC. Translated: CASVYGGLGANVLTF. Complete variable domain (other parts from reference TRBV7-9 and TRBJ2-6): DTGVSQNPRHKITKRGQNVTFRCDPISEHNRLYWYRQTLGQGPEFLTYFQNEAQLEKSRLLSDRFSAERPKGSFSTLEIQRTEQGDSAMYLCASVYGGLGANVLTFGAGSRLTVL.

The CDR3 here is CASSLEGGRGEKLFF. The DNA of the CDR3 is TGTGCCAGCAGCTTAGAAGGGGGCAGAGGTGAAAAACTGTTTTTT. V usage is TRBV7-9 and J usage is TRBJ1-4; 7 bases align to TRBD1. CDR1 and CDR2 (germline): SEHNR, FQNEAQ (reference sequence). The junction had 6 bases not matched to a gene; V was cut back by 1 base and J by 7 bases. This CDR3 has 15 residues.

This chain joins TRBV12-3 or TRBV12-4 and TRBJ1-2, with TRBD1 matching 7 bases. The CDR3 has 13 residues. With V trimmed by 10 bases and J by 3 bases, 8 bases remained unmatched. The CDR3 is CATGTVRYYGYTF. In nucleotides, the CDR3 is TGTGCCACCGGGACAGTACGATACTATGGCTACACCTTC.

J is TRBJ1-4 and V is TRBV20-1, with D hard to call. This CDR3 region has 13 residues. V was shortened by 6 bases and J by 4 bases, with 12 bases between the two germline ends. Germline V gene sequence: CDR1 DFQATT, CDR2 SNEGSKA (reference sequence). As DNA, the CDR3 is TGCAGTGCCCCAAGTCAGTATAATGAAAAACTGTTTTTT. Protein: CSAPSQYNEKLFF.

Comments on this clonotype: No DNA is shown, since the ends of the CDR3 on it are uncertain; the CDR3 is the one TCRdb lists. This chain uses TRBV27 with TRBJ2-1. Germline lookup yields CDR1 MNHEY and CDR2 SMNVEV (reference sequence). The CDR3 is 15 residues long, ends included. The chain's CDR3 is CASSFLESSYNEQFF.

This clonotype was counted at least ten times. The chain uses TRBV7-2 and TRBJ2-1, with 7 nucleotides matching TRBD2. This CDR3 has 15 amino acids. V dropped 2 bases and J dropped 4; count of bases not matched to a gene: 5. Germline V gives CDR1 SGHTA, CDR2 FQGNSA. The CDR3 bases are TGTGCCAGCAGCTTACTAGCGGAACTTTACAATGAGCAGTTCTTC. Its protein is CASSLLAELYNEQFF.

The CDR3 DNA follows: TGTGCCAGCAGTTCCTTTAGCGGGGCCGGAGAGACCCAGTACTTC. Amino acids: CASSSFSGAGETQYF. The chain combines TRBV25-1 with TRBJ2-5; 8 bases fit TRBD2. V shed 5 bases, J shed 4 bases, and the junction held 9 bases outside the gene matches. This CDR3 contains 15 residues. Per germline, CDR1 MGHDK and CDR2 SYGVNS.

For this clonotype: A much larger clone lies one base from this, so it may be a read error. The rearrangement joins TRBV10-3 to TRBJ1-1, with D possibly TRBD1 on 5 matching bases. The V end lost 6 bases, the J end lost 2 bases, and 16 bases lay between the germline ends. Per germline, CDR1 ENHRY and CDR2 SYGVKD. The CDR3 is 15 residues long. The CDR3 here is CAISEDGQVNTEAFF. The CDR3 nucleotides are TGTGCCATCAGCGAGGACGGACAAGTCAACACTGAAGCTTTCTTT.

The rearrangement uses TRBV6-5 and TRBJ2-7, with 8 bases fitting TRBD2. Unmatched junction bases numbered 7, after V lost 0 bases and J lost 6 bases. CDR1 and CDR2 (germline): MNHEY, SVGAGI. The CDR3 sequence is 15 residues long. As DNA, the CDR3 is TGTGCCAGCAGTTACTCGCCCAGCGGGAGCTTCGAGCAGTACTTC. Its protein is CASSYSPSGSFEQYF.

This clonotype was recorded a few times. CDR3 in DNA: TGCAGCGTCACCCAAAGTACAGGGGGCGGCTACGAGCAGTACTTC. Its translation: CSVTQSTGGGYEQYF. The chain has TRBV29-1 and TRBJ2-7, with 9 bases identical to TRBD1. This CDR3 contains 15 residues. Germline V gene sequence: CDR1 SQVTM, CDR2 ANQGSEA. The V gene end was trimmed by 6 bases and the J gene end by 3 bases; junction bases not matched to a gene: 12.